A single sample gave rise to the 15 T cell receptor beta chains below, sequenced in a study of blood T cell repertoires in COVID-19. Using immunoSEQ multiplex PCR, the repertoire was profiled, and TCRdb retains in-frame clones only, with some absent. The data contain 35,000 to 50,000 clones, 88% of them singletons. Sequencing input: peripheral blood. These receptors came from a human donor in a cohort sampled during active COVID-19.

The CDR3 sequence: CASSPSRASEAFF. Here the CDR3 DNA reads TGTGCCAGCTCACCTAGCAGGGCATCTGAAGCTTTCTTT. The V gene is TRBV18, the J gene TRBJ1-1, with D possibly being TRBD1 (5 bases). The V gene lost 3 bases and the J gene lost 6 bases, with 11 bases spanning the gap. Germline V gene sequence: CDR1 KGHSH, CDR2 LQKENI. There are 13 residues in the CDR3.

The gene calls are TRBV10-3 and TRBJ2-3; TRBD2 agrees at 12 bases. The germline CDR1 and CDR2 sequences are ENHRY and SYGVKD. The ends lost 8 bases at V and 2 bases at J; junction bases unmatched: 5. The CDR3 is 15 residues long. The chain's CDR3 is CAIGLAGGSTDTQYF. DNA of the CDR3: TGTGCCATCGGCCTAGCGGGAGGGTCCACAGATACGCAGTATTTT.

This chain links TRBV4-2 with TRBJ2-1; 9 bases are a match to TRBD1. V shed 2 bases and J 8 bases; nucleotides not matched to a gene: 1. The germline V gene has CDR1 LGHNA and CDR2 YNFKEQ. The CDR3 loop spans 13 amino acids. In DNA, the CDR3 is TGTGCCAGCAGCCAACGGGACAGGGATGAGCAGTTCTTC. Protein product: CASSQRDRDEQFF.

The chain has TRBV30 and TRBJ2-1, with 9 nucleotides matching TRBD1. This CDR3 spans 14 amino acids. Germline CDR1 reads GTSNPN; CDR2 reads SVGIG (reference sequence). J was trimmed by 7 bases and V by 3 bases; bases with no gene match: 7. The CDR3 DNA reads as TGTGCCTGGAGAGACCGGGACAGGGTGAATGAGCAGTTCTTC. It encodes CAWRDRDRVNEQFF.

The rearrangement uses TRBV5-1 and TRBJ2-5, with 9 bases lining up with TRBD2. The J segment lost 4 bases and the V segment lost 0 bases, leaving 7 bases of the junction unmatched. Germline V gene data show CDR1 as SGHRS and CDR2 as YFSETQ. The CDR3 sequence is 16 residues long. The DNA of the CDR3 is TGCGCCAGCAGCTTGGAGGTAGCGGGGGCCGGAGAGACCCAGTACTTC. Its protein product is CASSLEVAGAGETQYF.

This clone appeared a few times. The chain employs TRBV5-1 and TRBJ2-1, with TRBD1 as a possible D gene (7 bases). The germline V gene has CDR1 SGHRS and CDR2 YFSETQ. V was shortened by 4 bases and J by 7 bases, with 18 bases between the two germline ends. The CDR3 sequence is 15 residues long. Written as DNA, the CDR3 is TGCGCCAGCAGCCGGGGACAGCCGGCGGGGAATGAGCAGTTCTTC. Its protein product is CASSRGQPAGNEQFF.

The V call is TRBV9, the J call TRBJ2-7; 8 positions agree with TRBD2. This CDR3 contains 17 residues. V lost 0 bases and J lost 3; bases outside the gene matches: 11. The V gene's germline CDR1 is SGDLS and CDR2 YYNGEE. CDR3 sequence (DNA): TGTGCCAGCAGCGTAGGAGTACGAGCGGGGGAAGGCTACGAGCAGTACTTC. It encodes CASSVGVRAGEGYEQYF.

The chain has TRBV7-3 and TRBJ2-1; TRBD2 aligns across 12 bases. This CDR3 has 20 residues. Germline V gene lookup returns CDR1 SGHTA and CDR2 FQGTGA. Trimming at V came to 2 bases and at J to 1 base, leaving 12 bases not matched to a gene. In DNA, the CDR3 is TGTGCCAGCAGCTTAGCAAGACTAGCGGGAGACAGTGGGTCCTACAATGAGCAGTTCTTC. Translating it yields CASSLARLAGDSGSYNEQFF. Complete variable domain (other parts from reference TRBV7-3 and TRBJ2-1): GAGVSQTPSNKVTEKGKYVELRCDPISGHTALYWYRQSLGQGPEFLIYFQGTGAADDSGLPNDRFFAVRPEGSVSTLKIQRTERGDSAVYLCASSLARLAGDSGSYNEQFFGPGTRLTVL.

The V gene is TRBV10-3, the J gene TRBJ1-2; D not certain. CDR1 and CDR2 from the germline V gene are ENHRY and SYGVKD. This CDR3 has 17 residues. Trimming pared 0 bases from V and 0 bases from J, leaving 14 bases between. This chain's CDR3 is CAISESSTNLANYGYTF. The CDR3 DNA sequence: TGTGCCATCAGTGAGTCTTCTACGAATTTAGCTAACTATGGCTACACCTTC.

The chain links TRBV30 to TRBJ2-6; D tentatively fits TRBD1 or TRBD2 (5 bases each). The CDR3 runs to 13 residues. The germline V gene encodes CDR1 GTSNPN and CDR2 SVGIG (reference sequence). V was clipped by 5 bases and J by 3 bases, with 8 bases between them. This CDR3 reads CAWEGYGANVLTF. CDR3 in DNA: TGTGCCTGGGAGGGGTATGGGGCCAACGTCCTGACTTTC.

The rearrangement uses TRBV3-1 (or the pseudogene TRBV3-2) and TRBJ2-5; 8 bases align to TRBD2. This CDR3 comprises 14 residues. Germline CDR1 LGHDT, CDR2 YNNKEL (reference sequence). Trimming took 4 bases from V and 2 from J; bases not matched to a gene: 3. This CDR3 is CASSPRLAQETQYF. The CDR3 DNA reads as TGTGCCAGCAGCCCCCGACTAGCGCAAGAGACCCAGTACTTC.

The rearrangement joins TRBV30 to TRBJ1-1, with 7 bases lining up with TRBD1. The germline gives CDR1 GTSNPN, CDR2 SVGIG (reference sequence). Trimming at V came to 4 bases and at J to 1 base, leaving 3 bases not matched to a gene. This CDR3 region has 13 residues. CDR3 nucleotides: TGTGCCTGGAAAGGGGGCGGGAACACTGAAGCTTTCTTT. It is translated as CAWKGGGNTEAFF.

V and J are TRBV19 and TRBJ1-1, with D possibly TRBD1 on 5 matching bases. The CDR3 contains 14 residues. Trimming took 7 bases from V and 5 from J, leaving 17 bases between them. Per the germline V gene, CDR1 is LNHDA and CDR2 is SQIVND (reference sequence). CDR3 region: CASNHLSKGTEAFF. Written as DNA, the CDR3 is TGTGCCAGTAACCACCTCTCAAAGGGGACTGAAGCTTTCTTT.

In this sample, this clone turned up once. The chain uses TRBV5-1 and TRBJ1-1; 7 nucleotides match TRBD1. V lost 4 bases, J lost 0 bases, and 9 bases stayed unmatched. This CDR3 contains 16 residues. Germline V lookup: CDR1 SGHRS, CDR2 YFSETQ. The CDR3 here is CASSLTTGIMNTEAFF. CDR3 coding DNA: TGCGCCAGCAGCCTTACGACAGGGATCATGAACACTGAAGCTTTCTTT.

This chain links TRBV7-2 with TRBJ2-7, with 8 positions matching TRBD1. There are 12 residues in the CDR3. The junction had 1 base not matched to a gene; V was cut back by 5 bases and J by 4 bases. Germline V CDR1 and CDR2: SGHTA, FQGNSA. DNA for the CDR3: TGTGCCAGCAGCCGGGACAGGTACGAGCAGTACTTC. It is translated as CASSRDRYEQYF.